This T cell receptor (beta chain) emerged from a study of OX40 agonist ivuxolimab in advanced cancers. Germline V gene data show CDR1 as MDHEN and CDR2 as SYDVKM. The CDR3 is 12 amino acids. The germline V and J ends were trimmed by 8 bases and 0 bases, with 5 bases remaining between them. TCRdb keeps only in-frame clones here, not all; method: immunoSEQ multiplex PCR. The sample lists around 81,000 clones; roughly 90% were seen once. The material was CD4+ or CD8+ T cells sorted from blood, obtained in a trial of the OX40 agonist ivuxolimab. The V call is TRBV28, the J call TRBJ1-3; D is ambiguous. The sequence was collected from an adult with an advanced solid tumor such as melanoma, head and neck, liver or kidney cancer. The CDR3 protein is CASWDSGNTIYF. The CDR3 DNA sequence: TGTGCCAGCTGGGACTCTGGAAACACCATATATTTT.